This TCR beta chain came from a study of blood T cell repertoires in COVID-19 (dated by TCRdb to 2018 to 2020). About the full investigation: Samples covering the acute and convalescent phases of COVID-19 were provided by collaborators in the United States, Italy and Spain. A freely available public database, intended as a resource for researchers studying the immune response to SARS-CoV-2, is where the repertoires were released. HLA class I and class II types, where available, came from metadata supplied by the sample provider rather than from assay-based typing. Samples came from the ongoing ImmuneRACE study (first 160 participants) plus 1,254 subjects from 6 global collaborators. The sample metadata nearly always contained a de-identified subject ID, COVID-19 status, age in years and sex. Subjects who had been exposed to COVID-19, were actively infected with it, or had recovered from it provided the deeply sampled blood TCRbeta repertoires that made up the dataset. The material from the prospective study consisted of cDNA or gDNA derived from T cells, B-cell-depleted T cells, or PBMCs. Study-level results and caveats: How much clinical and demographic metadata was included differed by source and by participant, and the metadata was provided uncurated.

As for this clone: Its antigen target is currently unknown. Per-nucleotide qualities are absent, and no much larger clonotype sits a single base away.

Samples from volunteer blood donors who had recovered from COVID-19 were contributed by a second Seattle source. Whole blood was collected in K2EDTA tubes by collaborating institutions according to the institutions' own protocols. For TCRbeta analysis, collaborator samples were shipped as frozen whole blood, as isolated PBMCs, or as DNA extracted from either sample type. Sequences KGHSH (CDR1) and LQKENI (CDR2) are obtained from the germline V gene. V is clipped by 4 bases and J by 3 bases, and the sequence between their germline boundaries is 20 bases long. The CDR3 contains 17 residues, cysteine and phenylalanine counted. Kept here is only the CDR3 DNA, which spans 51 bases and is read in frame from base 1. The immunoSEQ Assay, a bias-controlled multiplex PCR, was used to amplify TCRbeta CDR3 regions from genomic DNA. The authors' analysis ran thus. Nucleated cell counts per sample were estimated from amplification of reference gene primers within the assay. To quantify the absolute abundance of each unique TCRbeta CDR3 rearrangement, sequence reads were collapsed and filtered. For each sample, productive Simpson clonality was calculated as the square root of Simpson's diversity index across productive rearrangements. TCRdb obtained this table from immuneACCESS and retained in-frame rearrangements with V and J assigned. These tables miss some clones; where compared with another copy, unresolved V genes account for less than half of the shortfall, and the remainder is unexplained. V and J calls and clone size are copied from that table; D and trimming were computed from the DNA. The table for this sample lists around 250,000 clones; over 80% of them were counted only once. 1.9% of the sample rests with the top ten.

The chain is encoded by TRBV18 joined to TRBJ2-3; possibly the D gene is TRBD2, per 6 matching bases. The sequence came from a man aged 30 to 39 who had recovered from COVID-19. The specimen sequenced was peripheral blood. The DNA reads TGTGCCAGCTCACTACTACGGGACTCCATGGGTACAGATACGCAGTATTTT. Its amino acids are CASSLLRDSMGTDTQYF.